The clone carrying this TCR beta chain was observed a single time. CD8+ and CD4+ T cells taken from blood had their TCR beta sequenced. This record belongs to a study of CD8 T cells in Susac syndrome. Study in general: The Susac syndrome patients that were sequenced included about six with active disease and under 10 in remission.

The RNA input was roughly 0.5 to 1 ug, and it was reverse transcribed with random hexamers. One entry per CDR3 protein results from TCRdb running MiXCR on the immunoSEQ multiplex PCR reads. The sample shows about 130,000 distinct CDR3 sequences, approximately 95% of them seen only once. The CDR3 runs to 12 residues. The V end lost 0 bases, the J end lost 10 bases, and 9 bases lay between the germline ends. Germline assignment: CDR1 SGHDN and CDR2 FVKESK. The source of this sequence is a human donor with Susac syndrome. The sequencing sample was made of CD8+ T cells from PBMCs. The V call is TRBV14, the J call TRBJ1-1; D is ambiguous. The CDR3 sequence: CASSQDRVGAFF. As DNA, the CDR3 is TGTGCCAGCAGCCAAGATCGAGTGGGAGCTTTCTTT.